The source of this T cell receptor beta chain is a study of T-cell memory formation after mild COVID-19 (dated by TCRdb to 2020 to 2022). The study in broad terms: TCR sequence clusters from the two donors were found to be largely donor specific. T-cell clones expanding and contracting after mild COVID-19 in a couple of donors were tracked by longitudinal TCRalpha and TCRbeta repertoire sequencing. Two young, previously healthy adult volunteers made up the cohort, one male and one female.

This clonotype was observed a few times. This receptor's antigen is unknown. Base qualities are not provided; no much larger clone lies one nucleotide away. The CDR3, from cysteine to phenylalanine, totals 14 residues. Only CDR3 DNA is held: 42 bases, read in frame from base 1. Trimming takes 0 bases from V and 6 bases from J, and the germline ends sit 9 bases apart. CDR1 and CDR2, looked up from the germline V gene, are MGHRA and YSYEKL. Broad study findings and their caveats: Some responding clones were found in pre-infection memory, which suggests that pre-existing cross-reactive memory T cells took part in the SARS-CoV-2 response. Contracting CD4+ clones appeared mostly in the CM and EM memory subsets, whereas CD8+ clones were enriched in EMRA. The second-wave clones that peaked on day 37 were not confirmed to be SARS-CoV-2 specific. The study covered only a couple of mild cases, and larger cohorts including severe cases with pre-infection samples were considered necessary. From day 15 to 85, contracting clones showed balanced CD4/CD8 phenotypes, whereas a second wave of clones that expanded from day 15 to 37 leaned towards CD4+.

Ficoll-Paque density gradient centrifugation was used to isolate PBMCs. These reads were obtained on an Illumina NovaSeq 6000. cDNA libraries for TCRalpha and TCRbeta were prepared by 5'RACE using constant-segment primers, with sample barcodes and unique molecular identifiers added. RNA was extracted from every sample with Trizol reagent. Library amplification was performed in two PCR steps, and a second sample barcode and Illumina TruSeq adapters were introduced in the second step. The libraries were sequenced on an Illumina NovaSeq using 2 x 150 bp paired-end reads. The paper's data handling went like this. Demultiplexing of reads and collapsing into UMI-guided consensus sequences were performed with migec v1.2.7. Using mixcr v2.1.11, the UMI consensuses were aligned to TRA and TRB V and J templates and assembled into clonotypes. A clonotype was counted as expanded or contracted only if both edgeR and NoisET called the change significant, with noise models trained on biological replicates. edgeR calls used a false discovery rate-adjusted p below 0.01 and a log2 fold-change threshold of 1. As an exploratory analysis of dynamics, max-normalized trajectories of the 1000 most abundant clonotypes were examined with PCA combined with hierarchical clustering. Separately sequenced CD4+ and CD8+ repertoires were used to assign a CD4 or CD8 phenotype to each responding clone. TCRdb reprocessed the public reads (quality trimming at Q25 with fastp, clone calling with MiXCR) and kept in-frame beta chains. CDR3 protein duplicates are merged, each entry listing the most common genes and DNA. The V and J calls, along with clone size, are taken from TCRdb and not from the paper's own processing. Here the sample has 300,000 to 350,000 distinct CDR3 sequences; roughly a fifth occur a single time. The ten largest clones take up more than 20% of the sample.

This TCR derives from a man younger than 35 who had mild COVID-19 (a few samples of this study predate the infection). The sample titles of this study are shuffled in the database, so cell type and time point are left out; the donor was told from shared clones. Sequencing used PBMCs or a T cell subset sorted from them (not recorded which). The V and J segments used are TRBV4-1 and TRBJ1-5, with the D gene uncertain. The CDR3 sequence is CASSQDGRAQPQHF. Here is the DNA: TGCGCCAGCAGCCAAGATGGTCGGGCTCAGCCCCAGCATTTT.